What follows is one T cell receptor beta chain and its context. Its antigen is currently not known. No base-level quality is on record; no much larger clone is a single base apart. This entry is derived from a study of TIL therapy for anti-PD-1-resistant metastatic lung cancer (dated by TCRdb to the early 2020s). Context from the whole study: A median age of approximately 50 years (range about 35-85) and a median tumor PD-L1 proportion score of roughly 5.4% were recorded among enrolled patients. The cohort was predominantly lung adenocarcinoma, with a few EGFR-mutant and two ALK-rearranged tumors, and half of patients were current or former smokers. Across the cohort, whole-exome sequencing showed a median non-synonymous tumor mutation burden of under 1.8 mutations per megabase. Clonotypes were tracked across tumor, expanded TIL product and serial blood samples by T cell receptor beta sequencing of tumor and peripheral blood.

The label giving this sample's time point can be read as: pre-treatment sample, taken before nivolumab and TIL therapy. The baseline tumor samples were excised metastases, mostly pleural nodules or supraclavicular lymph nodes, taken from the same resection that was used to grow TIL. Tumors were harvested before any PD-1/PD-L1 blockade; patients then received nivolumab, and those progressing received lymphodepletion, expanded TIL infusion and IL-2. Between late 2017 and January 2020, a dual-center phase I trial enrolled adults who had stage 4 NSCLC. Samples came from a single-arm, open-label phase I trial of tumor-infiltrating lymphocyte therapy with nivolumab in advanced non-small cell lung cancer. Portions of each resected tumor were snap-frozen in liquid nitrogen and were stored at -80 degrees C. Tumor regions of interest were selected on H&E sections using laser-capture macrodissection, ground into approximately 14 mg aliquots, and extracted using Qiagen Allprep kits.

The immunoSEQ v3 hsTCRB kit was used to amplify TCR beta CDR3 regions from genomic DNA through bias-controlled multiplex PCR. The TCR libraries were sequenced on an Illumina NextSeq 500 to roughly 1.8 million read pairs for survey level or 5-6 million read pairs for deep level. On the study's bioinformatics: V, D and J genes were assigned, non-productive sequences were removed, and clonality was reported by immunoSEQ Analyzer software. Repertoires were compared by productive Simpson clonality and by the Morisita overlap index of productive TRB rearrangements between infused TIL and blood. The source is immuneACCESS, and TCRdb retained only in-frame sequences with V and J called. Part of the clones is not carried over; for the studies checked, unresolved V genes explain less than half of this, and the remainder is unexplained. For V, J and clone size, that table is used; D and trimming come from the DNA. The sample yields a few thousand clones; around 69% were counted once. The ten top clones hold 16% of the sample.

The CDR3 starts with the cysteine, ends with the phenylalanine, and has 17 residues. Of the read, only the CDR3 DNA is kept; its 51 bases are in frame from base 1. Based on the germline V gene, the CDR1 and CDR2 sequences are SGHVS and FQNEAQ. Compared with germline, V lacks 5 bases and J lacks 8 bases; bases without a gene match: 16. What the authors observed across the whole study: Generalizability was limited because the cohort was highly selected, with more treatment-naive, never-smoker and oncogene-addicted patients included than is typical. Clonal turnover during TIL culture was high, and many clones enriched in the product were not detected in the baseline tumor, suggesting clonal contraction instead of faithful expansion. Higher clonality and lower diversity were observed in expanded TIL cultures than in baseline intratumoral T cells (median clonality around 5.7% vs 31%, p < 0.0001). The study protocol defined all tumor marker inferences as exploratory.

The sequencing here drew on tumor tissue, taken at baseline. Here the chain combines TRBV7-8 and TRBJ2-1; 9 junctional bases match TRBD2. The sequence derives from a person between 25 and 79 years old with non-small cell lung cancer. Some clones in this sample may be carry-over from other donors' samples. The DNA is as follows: TGTGCCAGCAGCGCCGACGCCCCAGCGGGAGGAGCCGATGAGCAGTTCTTC. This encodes CASSADAPAGGADEQFF.